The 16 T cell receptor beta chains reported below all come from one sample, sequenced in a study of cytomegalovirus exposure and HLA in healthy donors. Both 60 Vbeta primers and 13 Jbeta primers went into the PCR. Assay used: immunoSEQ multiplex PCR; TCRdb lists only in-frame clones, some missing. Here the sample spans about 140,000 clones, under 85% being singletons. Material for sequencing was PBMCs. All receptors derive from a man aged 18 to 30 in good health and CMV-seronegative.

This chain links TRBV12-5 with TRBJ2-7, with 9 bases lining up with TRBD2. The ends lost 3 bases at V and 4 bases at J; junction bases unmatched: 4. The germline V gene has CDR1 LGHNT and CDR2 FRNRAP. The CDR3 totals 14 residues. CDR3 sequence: CASGFGGGVYEQYF. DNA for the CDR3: TGTGCTAGTGGTTTCGGCGGGGGGGTTTACGAGCAGTACTTC. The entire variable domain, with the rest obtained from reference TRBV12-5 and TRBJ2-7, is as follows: DARVTQTPRHKVTEMGQEVTMRCQPILGHNTVFWYRQTMMQGLELLAYFRNRAPLDDSGMPKDRFSAEMPDATLATLKIQPSEPRDSAVYFCASGFGGGVYEQYFGPGTRLTVT.

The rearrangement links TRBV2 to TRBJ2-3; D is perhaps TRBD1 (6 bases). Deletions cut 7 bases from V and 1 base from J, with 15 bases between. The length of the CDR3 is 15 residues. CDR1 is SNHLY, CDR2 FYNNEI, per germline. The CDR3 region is CASTREGVGTDTQYF. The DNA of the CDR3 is TGTGCCAGCACAAGAGAGGGGGTAGGCACAGATACGCAGTATTTT.

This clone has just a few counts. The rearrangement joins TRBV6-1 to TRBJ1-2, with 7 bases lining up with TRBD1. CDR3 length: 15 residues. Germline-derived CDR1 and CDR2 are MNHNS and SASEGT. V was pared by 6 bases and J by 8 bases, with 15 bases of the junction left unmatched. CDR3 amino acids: CASRTNPTGWEGYTF. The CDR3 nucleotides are TGTGCCAGCAGGACAAACCCGACAGGGTGGGAAGGCTACACCTTC.

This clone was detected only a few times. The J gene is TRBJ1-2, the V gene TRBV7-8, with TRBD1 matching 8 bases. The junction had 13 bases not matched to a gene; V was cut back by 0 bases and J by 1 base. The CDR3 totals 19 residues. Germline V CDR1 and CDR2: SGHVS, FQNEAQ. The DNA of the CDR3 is TGTGCCAGCAGCTTAGCCCGGGACAGGATGCTATTATATAACTATGGCTACACCTTC. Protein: CASSLARDRMLLYNYGYTF.

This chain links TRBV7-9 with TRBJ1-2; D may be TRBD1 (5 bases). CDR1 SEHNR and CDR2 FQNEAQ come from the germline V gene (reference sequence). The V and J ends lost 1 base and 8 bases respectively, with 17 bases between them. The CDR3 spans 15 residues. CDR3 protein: CASSLERAAGHGYTF. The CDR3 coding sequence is TGTGCCAGCAGCTTAGAACGGGCGGCAGGGCACGGCTACACCTTC. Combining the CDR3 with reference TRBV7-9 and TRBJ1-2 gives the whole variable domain DTGVSQNPRHKITKRGQNVTFRCDPISEHNRLYWYRQTLGQGPEFLTYFQNEAQLEKSRLLSDRFSAERPKGSFSTLEIQRTEQGDSAMYLCASSLERAAGHGYTFGSGTRLTVV.

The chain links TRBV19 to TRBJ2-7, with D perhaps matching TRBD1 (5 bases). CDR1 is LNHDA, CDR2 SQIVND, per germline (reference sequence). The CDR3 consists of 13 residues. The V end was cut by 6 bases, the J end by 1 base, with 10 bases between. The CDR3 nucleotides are TGTGCCAGTAGAGGCAGGGCATCCTACGAGCAGTACTTC. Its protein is CASRGRASYEQYF.

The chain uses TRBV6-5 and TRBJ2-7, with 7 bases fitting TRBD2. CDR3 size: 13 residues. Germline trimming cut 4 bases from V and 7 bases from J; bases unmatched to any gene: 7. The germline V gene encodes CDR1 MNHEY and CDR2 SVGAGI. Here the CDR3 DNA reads TGTGCCAGCAGTTCCCACCTCGGGGGGGAGCAGTACTTC. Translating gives CASSSHLGGEQYF.

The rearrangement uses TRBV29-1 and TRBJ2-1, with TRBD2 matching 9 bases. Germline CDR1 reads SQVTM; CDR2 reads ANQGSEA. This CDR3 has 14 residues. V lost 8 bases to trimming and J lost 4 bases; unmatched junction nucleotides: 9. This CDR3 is CSSRERGAYNEQFF. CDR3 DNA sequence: TGCAGCTCCCGAGAGCGGGGGGCTTACAATGAGCAGTTCTTC.

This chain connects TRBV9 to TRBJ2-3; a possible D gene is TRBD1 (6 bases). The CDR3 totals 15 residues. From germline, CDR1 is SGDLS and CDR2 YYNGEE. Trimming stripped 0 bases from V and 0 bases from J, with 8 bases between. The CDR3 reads CASSVGQASTDTQYF. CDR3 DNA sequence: TGTGCCAGCAGCGTAGGACAGGCTAGCACAGATACGCAGTATTTT.

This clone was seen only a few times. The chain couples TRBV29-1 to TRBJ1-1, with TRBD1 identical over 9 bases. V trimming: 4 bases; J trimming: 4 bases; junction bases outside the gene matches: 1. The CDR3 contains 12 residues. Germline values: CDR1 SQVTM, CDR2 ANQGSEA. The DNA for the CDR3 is TGCAGCGTTGCGACAGGGGGCACTGAAGCTTTCTTT. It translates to CSVATGGTEAFF.

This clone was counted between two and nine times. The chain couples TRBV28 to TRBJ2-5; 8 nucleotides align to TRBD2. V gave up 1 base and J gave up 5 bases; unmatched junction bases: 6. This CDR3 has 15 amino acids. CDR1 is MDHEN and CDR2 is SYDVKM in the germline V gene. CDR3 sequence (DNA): TGTGCCAGCAGTTTATCCCTAGCGGGCATTGAGACCCAGTACTTC. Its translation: CASSLSLAGIETQYF.

In nucleotides, the CDR3 is TGTGCCAGTAGCCGGACAGGCCGAAATAGCAATCAGCCCCAGCATTTT. It translates to CASSRTGRNSNQPQHF. The chain has TRBV19 and TRBJ1-5; 7 nucleotides line up with TRBD1. The CDR3 length is 16 residues. Germline V lookup: CDR1 LNHDA, CDR2 SQIVND (reference sequence). The V gene end was trimmed by 6 bases and the J gene end by 0 bases; junction bases not matched to a gene: 8.

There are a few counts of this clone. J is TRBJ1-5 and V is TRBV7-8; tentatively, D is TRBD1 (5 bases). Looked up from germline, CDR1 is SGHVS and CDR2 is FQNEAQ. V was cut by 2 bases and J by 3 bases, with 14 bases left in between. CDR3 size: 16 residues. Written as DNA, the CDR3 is TGTGCCAGCAGCTTAATGCCGCAGGGTAACAATCAGCCCCAGCATTTT. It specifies CASSLMPQGNNQPQHF.

The CDR3 sequence is CASRRNSSPGNTIYF. As DNA, the CDR3 is TGCGCCAGCAGAAGAAACAGCTCGCCTGGAAACACCATATATTTT. The J gene is TRBJ1-3, the V gene TRBV5-1; D remains ambiguous. The CDR3 contains 15 residues. Germline V CDR1 and CDR2: SGHRS, YFSETQ. Trimming stripped 5 bases from V and 2 bases from J, with 14 bases between.

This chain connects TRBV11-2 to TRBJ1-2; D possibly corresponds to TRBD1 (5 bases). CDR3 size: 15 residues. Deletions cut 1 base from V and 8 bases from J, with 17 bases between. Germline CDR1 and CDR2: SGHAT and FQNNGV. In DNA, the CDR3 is TGTGCCAGCAGCTTAGTGGGGCAACAGGTCGGGGGCTACACCTTC. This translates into CASSLVGQQVGGYTF.

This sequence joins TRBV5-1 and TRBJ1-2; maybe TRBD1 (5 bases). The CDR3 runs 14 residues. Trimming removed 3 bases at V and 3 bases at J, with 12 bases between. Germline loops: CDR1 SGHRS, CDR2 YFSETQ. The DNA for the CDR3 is TGCGCCAGCAGCTCGCAGGGCAGGGACTATGGCTACACCTTC. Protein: CASSSQGRDYGYTF.